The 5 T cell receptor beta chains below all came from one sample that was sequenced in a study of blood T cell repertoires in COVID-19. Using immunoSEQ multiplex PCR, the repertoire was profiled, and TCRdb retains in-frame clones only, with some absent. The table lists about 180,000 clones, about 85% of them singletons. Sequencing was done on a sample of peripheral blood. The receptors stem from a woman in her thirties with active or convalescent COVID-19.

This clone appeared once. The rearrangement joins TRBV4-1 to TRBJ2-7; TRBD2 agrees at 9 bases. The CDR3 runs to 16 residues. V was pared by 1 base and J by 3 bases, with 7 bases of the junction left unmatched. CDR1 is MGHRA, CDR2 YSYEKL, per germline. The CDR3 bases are TGCGCCAGCAGCCAAGGTGCGGGAGGGCAGGGCTACGAGCAGTACTTC. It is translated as CASSQGAGGQGYEQYF.

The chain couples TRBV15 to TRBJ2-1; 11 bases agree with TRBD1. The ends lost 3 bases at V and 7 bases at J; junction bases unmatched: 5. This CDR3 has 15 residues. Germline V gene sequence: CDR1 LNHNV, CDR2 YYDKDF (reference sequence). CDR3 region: CATSSWGQGGNEQFF. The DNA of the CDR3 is TGTGCCACCAGCAGTTGGGGACAGGGGGGGAATGAGCAGTTCTTC.

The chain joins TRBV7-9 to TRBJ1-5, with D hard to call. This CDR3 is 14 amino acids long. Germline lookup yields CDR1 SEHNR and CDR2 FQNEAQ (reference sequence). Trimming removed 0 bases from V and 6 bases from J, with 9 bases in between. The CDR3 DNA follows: TGTGCCAGCAGCTTAGCGCACGGGAGTCAGCCCCAGCATTTT. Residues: CASSLAHGSQPQHF.

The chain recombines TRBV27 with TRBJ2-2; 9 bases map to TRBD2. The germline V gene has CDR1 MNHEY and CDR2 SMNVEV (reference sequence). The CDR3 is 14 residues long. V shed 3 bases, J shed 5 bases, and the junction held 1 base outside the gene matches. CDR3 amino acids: CASSLGLATGELFF. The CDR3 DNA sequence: TGTGCCAGCAGTTTGGGACTAGCAACCGGGGAGCTGTTTTTT.

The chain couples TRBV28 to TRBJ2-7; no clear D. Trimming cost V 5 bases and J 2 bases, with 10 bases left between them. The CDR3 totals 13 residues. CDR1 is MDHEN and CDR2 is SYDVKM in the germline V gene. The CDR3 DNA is TGTGCCAGCAGTCGCCAGGTTCCCTACGAGCAGTACTTC. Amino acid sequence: CASSRQVPYEQYF.